This passage covers 16 T cell receptor beta chains from one sample sequenced in a study of naive and memory T cell subsets. The beta constant-region primer was an equimolar mix of two oligonucleotides covering TRBC1 and TRBC2. Via MiXCR, TCRdb re-called the UMI-ligation and nested PCR reads, giving one row per CDR3 protein. The sample carries about 85,000 distinct CDR3 sequences, 10% to 15% recorded once. Input material: central memory CD4+ T cells from blood. These receptors all stem from a human donor in good health.

This clonotype has ten or more counts. The J gene is TRBJ2-7, the V gene TRBV20-1; TRBD2 matches at 13 bases. CDR1 is DFQATT and CDR2 is SNEGSKA in the germline V gene (reference sequence). Unmatched junction bases numbered 2, after V lost 4 bases and J lost 2 bases. The CDR3 totals 14 residues. The DNA of the CDR3 is TGCAGTGCTAAAGGGACTAGCGGGACCTACGAGCAGTACTTC. Translating it yields CSAKGTSGTYEQYF.

This clonotype was counted between two and nine times. The rearrangement links TRBV10-3 to TRBJ2-3; possible D gene TRBD2, 5 bases. The CDR3 covers 15 residues. Germline CDR1 ENHRY, CDR2 SYGVKD. Deletions cut 4 bases from V and 2 bases from J, with 13 bases between. DNA of the CDR3: TGTGCCATCAGTGCGAGGGTGTCTTTCACAGATACGCAGTATTTT. This sequence encodes CAISARVSFTDTQYF.

This clonotype was picked up many times. The chain couples TRBV29-1 to TRBJ1-1; tentatively, D is TRBD1 (5 bases). Per the germline V gene, CDR1 is SQVTM and CDR2 is ANQGSEA. There are 13 residues in the CDR3. V lost 8 bases and J 1 base, leaving 14 bases between the germline ends. CDR3: CSLGRGPNTEAFF. CDR3 nucleotides: TGCAGCCTCGGCCGGGGACCGAACACTGAAGCTTTCTTT.

CDR3 sequence: CASRTLKQGVDTEAFF. CDR3 sequence (DNA): TGTGCCAGCAGAACGCTGAAGCAGGGAGTTGACACTGAAGCTTTCTTT. This chain uses TRBV2 with TRBJ1-1, with D tentatively TRBD1 (5 bases). With 6 bases removed from V and 3 bases from J, the gap between germline ends came to 20 bases. The CDR3 runs to 16 residues. The germline V gene encodes CDR1 SNHLY and CDR2 FYNNEI. The complete variable domain, with remaining parts taken from reference TRBV2 and TRBJ1-1, reads EPEVTQTPSHQVTQMGQEVILRCVPISNHLYFYWYRQILGQKVEFLVSFYNNEISEKSEIFDDQFSVERPDGSNFTLKIRSTKLEDSAMYFCASRTLKQGVDTEAFFGQGTRLTVV.

The gene calls are TRBV20-1 and TRBJ1-1, with 9 bases identical to TRBD1. This CDR3 contains 15 residues. Losses at the gene ends were 3 bases for V and 0 bases for J; bases not matched to a gene: 5. Germline assignment: CDR1 DFQATT and CDR2 SNEGSKA (reference sequence). The CDR3 protein is CSARGTGTLNTEAFF. CDR3 coding DNA: TGCAGTGCTAGGGGGACAGGGACTTTGAACACTGAAGCTTTCTTT.

This clonotype was counted many times. V usage is TRBV18 and J usage is TRBJ1-5, with D unresolved. The germline V gene has CDR1 KGHSH and CDR2 LQKENI. V was shortened by 5 bases and J by 5 bases, with 16 bases between the two germline ends. The CDR3 totals 15 residues. CDR3 amino acids: CASSTTSGSDQPQHF. CDR3 coding DNA: TGTGCCAGCTCAACGACGTCCGGCAGCGATCAGCCCCAGCATTTT. The whole variable domain, remainder taken from reference TRBV18 and TRBJ1-5, is NAGVMQNPRHLVRRRGQEARLRCSPMKGHSHVYWYRQLPEEGLKFMVYLQKENIIDESGMPKERFSAEFPKEGPSILRIQQVVRGDSAAYFCASSTTSGSDQPQHFGDGTRLSIL.

About this clonotype: This CDR3 is missing its conserved last phenylalanine or tryptophan, likely due to a read error. V is TRBV5-1 and J is TRBJ2-5; tentatively, D is TRBD2 (5 bases). V was cut by 0 bases and J by 5 bases, with 14 bases left in between. Germline-derived CDR1 and CDR2 are SGHRS and YFSETQ. This CDR3 region has 15 residues. The CDR3 sequence is CASSLARGSGETQYL. The DNA of the CDR3 is TGCGCCAGCAGCTTGGCCCGAGGGTCGGGGGAGACCCAGTACCTC.

This clonotype has ten or more counts. The chain links TRBV12-3 or TRBV12-4 to TRBJ2-7; 8 bases map to TRBD2. The CDR3 has 15 residues. V shed 3 bases and J 0 bases; nucleotides not matched to a gene: 4. The CDR3 sequence: CASSLGLVSSYEQYF. Written as DNA, the CDR3 is TGTGCCAGCAGTTTGGGACTAGTTAGCTCCTACGAGCAGTACTTC.

This clonotype has more than one count but fewer than ten. The V call is TRBV10-3, the J call TRBJ2-3, with a possible D match to TRBD1 (5 bases). Trimming cost V 4 bases and J 0 bases, with 14 bases left between them. This CDR3 is 16 amino acids long. Germline lookup yields CDR1 ENHRY and CDR2 SYGVKD. The CDR3 protein is CAISVSGPLSTDTQYF. CDR3 in DNA: TGTGCCATCAGTGTATCAGGGCCCCTAAGCACAGATACGCAGTATTTT.

There are a few counts of this clonotype. The CDR3 nucleotides read TGCAGTGCTGCGGGGTCGAACACTGAAGCTTTCTTT. Protein: CSAAGSNTEAFF. J is TRBJ1-1 and V is TRBV20-1; D uncertain. This CDR3 contains 12 residues. Germline CDR1 reads DFQATT; CDR2 reads SNEGSKA (reference sequence). V lost 5 bases and J 1 base, leaving 8 bases between the germline ends.

This clonotype came up many times. The V call is TRBV20-1, the J call TRBJ2-5, with D tentatively TRBD1 or TRBD2 (6 bases each). Trimming left V 5 bases short and J 3 bases short, with 19 bases between. CDR1 is DFQATT, CDR2 SNEGSKA, per germline (reference sequence). The CDR3 consists of 15 residues. The CDR3 loop reads CSAQRGTEKEETQYF. In DNA, the CDR3 is TGCAGTGCTCAAAGGGGGACTGAAAAGGAAGAGACCCAGTACTTC.

This clonotype was detected a few times. The rearrangement joins TRBV5-1 to TRBJ2-1, with D perhaps matching TRBD1 (6 bases). V was pared by 5 bases and J by 6 bases, with 9 bases between. The CDR3 is made up of 12 amino acids. The germline CDR1 and CDR2 sequences are SGHRS and YFSETQ. The DNA for the CDR3 is TGCGCCAGCAGTAACAGGGTCAATGAGCAGTTCTTC. This sequence encodes CASSNRVNEQFF.

This clonotype was detected a few times. The rearrangement links TRBV7-2 to TRBJ2-1; no clear D gene. V shed 5 bases and J shed 6 bases, with 8 bases lying between them. Germline V gene data show CDR1 as SGHTA and CDR2 as FQGNSA. There are 12 residues in the CDR3. The CDR3 reads CASSPVVNEQFF. In DNA form, the CDR3 reads TGTGCCAGCAGCCCAGTCGTCAATGAGCAGTTCTTC.

This clonotype was observed a handful of times. The J gene is TRBJ2-5, the V gene TRBV5-1, with a possible D match to TRBD2 (5 bases). This CDR3 has 16 residues. V was pared by 2 bases and J by 3 bases, with 17 bases between. Per germline, CDR1 SGHRS and CDR2 YFSETQ. The CDR3 nucleotides read TGCGCCAGCAGCTTCGTCGGTGGGATGAGGGAAGAGACCCAGTACTTC. This encodes CASSFVGGMREETQYF.

This clonotype was seen only a few times. The chain links TRBV12-3 or TRBV12-4 to TRBJ1-1; no reliable D call. V was clipped by 0 bases and J by 1 base, with 6 bases between them. This CDR3 contains 14 residues. CDR3: CASSLARGNTEAFF. The CDR3 DNA reads TGTGCCAGCAGTTTAGCGCGGGGGAACACTGAAGCTTTCTTT.

The chain joins TRBV20-1 to TRBJ2-5, with TRBD2 matching over 8 bases. CDR3 length: 15 amino acids. The germline gives CDR1 DFQATT, CDR2 SNEGSKA (reference sequence). J gave up 5 bases and V 0 bases, and 8 bases lay outside the gene matches. The CDR3 spells CSARDFTSGLETQYF. DNA for the CDR3: TGCAGTGCTAGAGATTTCACTAGCGGATTGGAGACCCAGTACTTC.